Given below is one T cell receptor beta chain in context. This clone was observed a few times. There is no known antigen for this receptor. Within one base of it there is no much larger clone, and no base qualities were kept. Patients with autoimmune disease history or receiving systemic immunosuppression were excluded from the trial. Peripheral blood for TCR sequencing was drawn from every dose cohort at baseline, at cycle 4 day 1 and at cycle 7 day 1. Samples came from an open-label, multicenter, first-in-human phase I dose-escalation trial of ivuxolimab. Adults with locally advanced or metastatic melanoma, renal cell, hepatocellular, or head and neck squamous cell carcinoma were enrolled in the trial. Before TCR sequencing, CD4+ T cells and CD8+ T cells from peripheral blood were sorted into separate populations. This entry comes from a study of OX40 agonist ivuxolimab in advanced cancers. Study-level background: Ivuxolimab, which targeted the costimulatory receptor OX40 (CD134), was an agonistic, fully human IgG2 monoclonal antibody. Intravenous ivuxolimab was administered to patients every 2 weeks at six dose levels: 0.01, 0.1, 0.3, 1.5, 3 and 10 mg/kg. Of the 52 patients in dose escalation, approximately 20 had hepatocellular carcinoma, roughly 15 had melanoma, 9 had renal cell carcinoma and 9 had head and neck cancer. The dose-escalation cohort was about 87% male with a mean age of about 65 years, ranging from about 20 to 80. Prior anti-PD-1, anti-PD-L1 or anti-CTLA-4 therapy was permitted, and about two fifths of dose-escalation patients had received checkpoint inhibitors. Partial responses occurred in three dose-escalation patients, of whom one had hepatocellular carcinoma and two had cutaneous melanoma. The purpose of peripheral TCRbeta sequencing was to test whether ivuxolimab changed TCR sequence diversity and led to clonal T-cell expansion. The paper covers the monotherapy dose-escalation part of the phase I ivuxolimab trial, which included N ≈ 50 patients. What the study reported, not specific to this receptor: Low levels of normalized T-cell clonal expansion were also seen in some patients who did not respond. At doses from 0.1 to 3.0 mg/kg, clonal expansion was seen in both CD4+ and CD8+ blood T cells between baseline and week 6. After ivuxolimab, CD8+ T cells had more expanded clones than CD4+ T cells on average. Partial responders in the 0.1-3.0 mg/kg groups had among the lowest normalized peripheral clonal expansion, especially among CD8+ T cells. Which antigens the clonally expanded peripheral T cells were specific for was not determined.

The junction carries 16 bases between V and J, which are trimmed by 6 bases and 10 bases respectively. Counted from cysteine to phenylalanine, this CDR3 has 14 amino acids. The only DNA kept is the CDR3, 42 bases in frame from the first base. Looking up the germline V gene yields CDR1 MNHNS and CDR2 SASEGT. Genomic DNA was extracted from sorted cells for sequencing of the TCRbeta CDR3 region. The immunoSEQ Assay was used for sequencing of TCRbeta CDR3 regions. TCRdb re-hosts the immuneACCESS table, in-frame sequences only. Its copies lack some clones; in the studies checked, an unresolved V gene accounts for under half of them, and the cause for the rest is not known. Within this sample are approximately 77,000 clones, with approximately 84% of them counted one time only. The biggest ten clones account for 0.5% to 0.65% of the sample.

The rearrangement combines TRBV6-1 with TRBJ1-6; a tentative D match to TRBD1 spans 6 bases. Source: CD4+ or CD8+ T cells sorted from blood, taken in a trial of the OX40 agonist ivuxolimab. The receptor's source is an adult with an advanced solid tumor such as melanoma, head and neck, liver or kidney cancer. The CDR3 region reads CASREGGAYSPLHF. The DNA sequence is given as TGTGCCAGCAGGGAGGGGGGCGCATACTCACCCCTCCACTTT.